These T cell receptor beta chains were read from a single sample in a study of T cells in Graves' hyperthyroidism and ophthalmopathy. TCRdb itself ran the multiplex PCR reads through MiXCR, one entry per CDR3 protein. Of tens of thousands of distinct CDR3 sequences listed, about 54% were seen once; the top ten hold around a third. The sequenced sample consisted of peripheral blood or thyroid tissue (not recorded which). The receptors shown here come from a young man with Graves' hyperthyroidism. Both conserved end residues are part of each CDR3. A D gene is named only where the DNA matches it firmly. Clone size is given for some rows only: seen once, a few or many times, or a class if the clone is expanded.

D: -
size: few
V: TRBV20-1
J: TRBJ2-7
CDR3: CSTQGSLYEQYF
DNA: TGCAGTACCCAGGGGTCCCTCTACGAGCAGTACTTC

D: TRBD1
size: -
V: TRBV4-3
J: TRBJ1-4
CDR3: CASSQGLDRGNENLLF
DNA: TGCGCCAGCAGCCAAGGCTTAGACAGGGGGAATGAAAACCTGCTTTTT

D: TRBD2
size: -
V: TRBV29-1
J: TRBJ2-5
CDR3: CSVRPGTRAQYF
DNA: TGCAGCGTGAGGCCCGGGACTAGGGCCCAGTACTTC

D: TRBD1
size: few
V: TRBV9
J: TRBJ1-1
CDR3: CASSPLPTGTANTEAFF
DNA: TGTGCCAGCTCACCACTACCGACCGGGACAGCGAACACTGAAGCTTTCTTT

D: -
size: many
V: TRBV5-1
J: TRBJ2-2
CDR3: CASSLGGGELFF
DNA: TGCGCCAGCAGCTTGGGGGGCGGGGAGCTGTTTTTT

D: -
size: many
V: TRBV7-2
J: TRBJ2-2
CDR3: CASSLSMFTGELFF
DNA: TGTGCCAGCAGCCTCTCTATGTTTACCGGGGAGCTGTTTTTT

D: -
size: many
V: TRBV7-9
J: TRBJ1-4
CDR3: CASSLVGTNEKLFF
DNA: TGTGCCAGCAGCTTAGTAGGCACTAATGAAAAACTGTTTTTT

D: -
size: -
V: TRBV5-1
J: TRBJ2-2
CDR3: CASSGIEVGELFF
DNA: TGCGCCAGCAGCGGGATAGAGGTCGGGGAGCTGTTTTTT

D: TRBD2
size: many
V: TRBV9
J: TRBJ2-5
CDR3: CASASGGGSETQYF
DNA: TGTGCCAGCGCTAGCGGGGGCGGGTCAGAGACCCAGTACTTC

D: -
size: -
V: TRBV24-1
J: TRBJ1-2
CDR3: CATSDPHDLYGYTF
DNA: TGTGCCACCAGTGATCCCCACGATCTCTATGGCTACACCTTC

D: TRBD2
size: -
V: TRBV20-1
J: TRBJ2-7
CDR3: CSARLAGHYEQYF
DNA: TGCAGTGCTAGACTAGCGGGGCACTACGAGCAGTACTTC

D: -
size: -
V: TRBV10-2
J: TRBJ2-7
CDR3: CASRPMATYEQYF
DNA: TGCGCCAGCCGGCCCATGGCAACCTACGAGCAGTACTTC